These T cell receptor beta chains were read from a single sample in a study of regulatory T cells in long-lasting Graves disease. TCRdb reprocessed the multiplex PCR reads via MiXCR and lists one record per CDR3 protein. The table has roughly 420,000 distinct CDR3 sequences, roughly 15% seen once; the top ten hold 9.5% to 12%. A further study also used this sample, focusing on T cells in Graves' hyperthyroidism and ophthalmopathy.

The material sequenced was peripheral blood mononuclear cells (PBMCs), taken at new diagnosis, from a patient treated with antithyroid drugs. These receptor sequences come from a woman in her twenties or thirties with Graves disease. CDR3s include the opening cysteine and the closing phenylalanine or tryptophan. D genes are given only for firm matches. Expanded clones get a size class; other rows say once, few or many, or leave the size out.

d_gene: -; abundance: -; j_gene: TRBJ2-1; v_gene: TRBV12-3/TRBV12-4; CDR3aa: CASRPRFPNEQFF; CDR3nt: TGTGCCAGCCGCCCGAGGTTCCCGAATGAGCAGTTCTTC
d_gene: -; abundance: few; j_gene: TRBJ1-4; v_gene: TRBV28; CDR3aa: CASGSEKLFF; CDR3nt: TGTGCCAGCGGAAGTGAAAAACTGTTTTTT
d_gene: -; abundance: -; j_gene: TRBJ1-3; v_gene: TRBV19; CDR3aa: CASSNLRGRGNTIYF; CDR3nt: TGTGCCAGTAGTAACCTCAGGGGAAGAGGAAACACCATATATTTT
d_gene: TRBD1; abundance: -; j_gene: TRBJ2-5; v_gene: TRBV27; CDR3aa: CASSFSSTGTEQETQYF; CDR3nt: TGTGCCAGCAGTTTCTCATCTACCGGGACAGAACAAGAGACCCAGTACTTC
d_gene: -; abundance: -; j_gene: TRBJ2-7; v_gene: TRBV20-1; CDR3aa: CSAGHREQYF; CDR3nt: TGCAGTGCCGGACATCGGGAGCAGTACTTC
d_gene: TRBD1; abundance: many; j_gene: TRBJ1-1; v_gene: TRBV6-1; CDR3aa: CASRATSGGTEAFF; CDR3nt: TGTGCCAGCAGAGCTACGTCAGGGGGGACTGAAGCTTTCTTT
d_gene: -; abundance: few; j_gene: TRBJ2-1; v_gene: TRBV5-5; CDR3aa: CASSLYGLKFF; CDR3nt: TGTGCCAGCAGCTTGTACGGACTAAAGTTCTTC
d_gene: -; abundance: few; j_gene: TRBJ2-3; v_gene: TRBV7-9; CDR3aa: CASSLVSDFDTQYF; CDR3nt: TGTGCCAGCAGCTTAGTGTCCGATTTTGATACGCAGTATTTT
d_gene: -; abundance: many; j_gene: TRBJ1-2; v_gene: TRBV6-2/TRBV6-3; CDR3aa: CASSYSRYYGYTF; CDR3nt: TGTGCCAGCAGTTACTCGAGGTACTATGGCTACACCTTC
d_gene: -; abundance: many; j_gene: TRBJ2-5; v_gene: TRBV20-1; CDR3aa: CSATQGFRETQYF; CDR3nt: TGCAGTGCTACACAGGGATTTCGGGAGACCCAGTACTTC